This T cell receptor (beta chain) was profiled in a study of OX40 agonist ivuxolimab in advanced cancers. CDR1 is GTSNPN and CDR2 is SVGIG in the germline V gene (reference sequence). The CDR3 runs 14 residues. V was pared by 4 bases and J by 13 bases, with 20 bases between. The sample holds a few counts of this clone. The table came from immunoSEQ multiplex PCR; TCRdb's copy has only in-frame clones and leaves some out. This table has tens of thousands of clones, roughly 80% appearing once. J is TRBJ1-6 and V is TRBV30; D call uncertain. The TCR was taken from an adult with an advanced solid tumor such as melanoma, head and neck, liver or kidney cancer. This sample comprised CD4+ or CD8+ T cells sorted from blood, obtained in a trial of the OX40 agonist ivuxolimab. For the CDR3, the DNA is TGTGCCTGGACGATGATTTCCCCTTCTTCTCCCCTCCACTTT. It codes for CAWTMISPSSPLHF.